Described below is a single TCR beta chain sequence and its context. Its antigen target is currently unknown. No much larger clonotype is one base removed from it; base qualities were not supplied. According to the germline V gene, CDR1 reads SGHTA and CDR2 reads FQGNSA. Between the V and J ends, shortened by 5 bases and 0 bases respectively, the junction contains 20 bases. From cysteine to phenylalanine, the CDR3 is 18 amino acids long. The DNA shown is the 54-base CDR3, in frame from base 1. This entry is derived from a study of cytomegalovirus exposure and HLA in healthy donors (dated by TCRdb to 2016 to 2017). Regarding the study in general: An earlier analysis of several hundred of the donors reported roughly 270 Gb of sequence data and 100 million to 130 million unique TCR beta sequences from 190 million or so T cells. Because of strong linkage in the cohort, five DR-DQ haplotypes were treated as single units for association and clustering. An early release that covered about 600 HLA-typed donors contained approximately 290 gigabases of sequencing data and approximately 85 million unique TCR sequences. To predict cytomegalovirus infection status, the study brought together high-throughput TCR immunosequencing, statistical association of individual TCRs with disease status, and machine learning. The genetic ancestry cluster associated with self-reported Caucasian donors included 81% of the roughly 410 genotyped donors. Donor age, sex, ethnicity and CMV serostatus were compiled alongside the repertoire data. Both class I and class II loci were covered by HLA typing, at four-digit resolution. The later analysis used no new phenotypic data to find candidate immune exposures, relying instead on TCR beta sequences and their occurrence across donors. Every discovery cohort repertoire had been produced on one sequencing platform. The aim of the study was to test whether cataloging public T cell receptors could identify signatures of past pathogen exposure. On average, roughly 240,000 unique TCR beta nucleotide sequences were sequenced per donor among about 400 genotyped donors of the cohort, with roughly 18% of those sequences being non-productive. The number of donors typed differed by locus, with roughly 629-640 for A, B, C, DRB1 and DQB1, roughly 520 for DQA1, 606 for DPA1, and around 460 for DPB1. Genome-wide SNP genotypes for about 65% of the roughly 700 donors were used in a later genetic analysis, which treated that subset as a discovery cohort. A later analysis re-examined previously published TCR beta repertoires from 600 to 700 donors and added high-resolution HLA genotyping to investigate patterns of TCR occurrence. An earlier analysis of some 500 of the donors applied high-throughput TCR beta sequencing to assess whether each TCR beta V gene segment acted as functional or pseudogenic. The study used immunosequencing to profile the T cell repertoires of hundreds of subjects and linked those repertoires to cytomegalovirus serostatus. A separate validation cohort of approximately 130 different subjects was used in addition to the roughly 640-subject first cohort. Results and caveats for the whole study, not just this receptor: A group of highly shared sequence variants was considered likely to be a technical artifact of the sequencing pipeline. The earlier analysis of around 600 of the donors excluded about 16 rarely observed V segments, including chromosome 9 orphons, because counts were too low. V-gene and J-gene trimming of TCR beta chains was associated with a missense DCLRE1C variant in a later genetic analysis, and the association was replicated in an independent cohort. Correlated functional status among segregating V segments might be attributable to linkage disequilibrium, but an unknown experimental factor could not be ruled out. In an earlier analysis of some 540 of the donors, most TCR beta V segments appeared in productive rearrangements about 87% or about 30% of the time, broadly matching IMGT annotations. In vitro tests confirmed that a few of the cytomegalovirus-associated TCR beta chains recognize cytomegalovirus antigens. A further reported finding was that TCR beta sequences accurately predicted the HLA-A and HLA-B alleles for most subjects in the first cohort. Specific HLA alleles were associated with 18,000 or so TCR beta sequences at a false discovery rate of 0.05 in a later analysis. In both the original and validation cohorts, the classifier was reported to diagnose cytomegalovirus status with high specificity and sensitivity. Immune exposure information for the cohort was limited to CMV serostatus. When HLA alleles, especially DR and DQ, strongly co-occurred, TCR associations were difficult to assign to individual alleles. Because some donors lacked HLA typing at each locus, the association tests relied only on the typed subset. Some IMGT-functional V segments, including TRBV6-2 and TRBV6-3, could not be distinguished by the 87-base-pair reads and were therefore excluded. Across donors, most TCR sequences were observed very rarely, whereas some public TCRs were present in many individuals. In this cohort, only TCR beta chains were sequenced, and detectable features were limited by the absence of alpha or paired-chain data. It was suggested by the authors that the approach could potentially be generalized to other disease states and immunological phenotypes. A later genetic analysis reported fewer N-insertions in productive TCRs among donors in an Asian-associated ancestry cluster than the roughly 640-donor mean. According to a later analysis, TCR association rates differed among HLA loci, with DRB1 alleles showing the most associated TCRs and HLA-C alleles showing the fewest. According to a later analysis, most CMV-associated TCR beta chains appeared to be HLA-restricted, and the HLA associations seemed to be driven largely by CMV exposure. Presence/absence analyses assumed roughly uniform sequencing depth across donors, an assumption that may not hold. In a later analysis, HLA-associated TCR beta chains showed more clonal expansion and lower generation probabilities than non-associated chains that were equally common. In the study, approximately 160 TCR beta chains were listed as associated with cytomegalovirus. A later analysis reported that several top co-occurrence clusters appeared linked to parvovirus B19, influenza, CMV and Epstein-Barr virus.

To prepare the library, the immunoSEQ multiplex PCR assay was applied. The multiplex PCR relied on a mix of 60 forward primers for TCR Vbeta segments and 13 reverse primers for TCR Jbeta segments. Amplification of the CDR3 region of rearranged TCR beta genes was performed with a multiplex PCR assay on genomic DNA. The amplified TCR beta libraries were sequenced on the Illumina HiSeq System as 87-base-pair reads. In the paper's pipeline: In a later analysis, tens of millions of unique TCR beta chains were counted across the 650 to 750 repertoires, and approximately 9.9 million of these chains were shared by at least two donors. Raw reads were error-corrected and collapsed into unique sequences by a nearest-neighbor algorithm in which closely related sequences were merged to remove PCR and sequencing errors. CDR3 sequences were aligned to IMGT reference sequences to assign V, D and J gene segments. For a sequence to be retained, a match of at least six nucleotides to both a V gene segment and a J gene segment was required. Rearrangements were classified as productive when the CDR3 lacked stop codons and remained in frame with V and J, and all other rearrangements were classified as non-productive. CDR3 was defined according to IMGT convention as the region running from the second conserved V-encoded cysteine to the conserved J-encoded phenylalanine. In an earlier analysis of some 550 of the donors, sequences lacking an unambiguous match to a single V gene segment were excluded. An earlier analysis of some 610 of the donors called V segments functional above 56.7% productive rearrangements and segregating when the between-donor standard deviation exceeded 5%. A statistical classification framework was built to diagnose cytomegalovirus status from the catalog of TCR beta chain sequences. In a later analysis, V and J genes were assigned by comparing TCR nucleotide sequences against IMGT/GENE-DB human TR gene sequences. In a later analysis, CDR3 sequences and most-parsimonious VDJ recombination scenarios were assigned using the TCRdist pipeline. A later analysis defined each TCR beta chain by its CDR3 amino acid sequence plus V-gene family, and excluded reads lacking a unique V-gene family. In a later analysis, approximately 590 highly shared, low-generation-probability nucleotide sequences were removed to address suspected cross-contamination and a sequencing artifact. For each public chain, a later analysis derived a clonal expansion index from normalized ranks of inferred template counts within each repertoire. In a later analysis, generation probabilities were computed using a VDJ recombination model fitted to out-of-frame rearrangements, and the results were checked against IGoR. Hypergeometric tests were used in a later analysis to score TCR-TCR, TCR-HLA and TCR-CMV co-occurrence, with a repertoire-size bias correction applied to the TCR pairs. To estimate false discovery rates, a later analysis permuted the HLA or CMV assignments 20 times. In a later analysis, co-occurring TCRs were grouped with DBSCAN, and TCRdist sequence similarity was added when clustering was performed within HLA-allele-positive subsets. Repertoires with fewer than 30,000 or more than 120,000 public chains, plus five repertoires with anomalous nucleotide sharing, were excluded from co-occurrence clustering. Entries here come from immuneACCESS through TCRdb and include only in-frame sequences with V and J called. Some clones fail to appear in such tables; in the studies checked, an unresolved V gene covers under half of the shortfall, and the cause of the remainder is unknown. V and J calls and clone size are as listed in that table; D and trimming were resolved from the DNA. The sample yields about 160,000 clones; about four fifths were counted once. Clones ranked in the top ten supply around 10% of the sample.

The cohort comprised around 690 healthy bone marrow donors. Cohort members were all nominally healthy when sampled, although unrecorded immune exposures were likely present. The donor tested CMV seropositive, placing the donor among the roughly 300 seropositive members of the cohort. A peripheral blood sample was collected from each donor, and TCR beta sequencing was performed on peripheral blood mononuclear cells. The Qiagen DNeasy Blood Extraction Kit was used to extract genomic DNA from the blood cell samples. This receptor was taken from a man aged 50 or older in good health and CMV-seropositive. Sequencing was carried out using PBMCs. This chain is built from TRBV7-2 and TRBJ1-3; TRBD1 could be the D gene, as 6 bases match. The CDR3 reads CASSLREGDRFSGNTIYF. DNA sequence: TGTGCCAGCAGCCTTAGGGAGGGAGACAGGTTCTCTGGAAACACCATATATTTT.